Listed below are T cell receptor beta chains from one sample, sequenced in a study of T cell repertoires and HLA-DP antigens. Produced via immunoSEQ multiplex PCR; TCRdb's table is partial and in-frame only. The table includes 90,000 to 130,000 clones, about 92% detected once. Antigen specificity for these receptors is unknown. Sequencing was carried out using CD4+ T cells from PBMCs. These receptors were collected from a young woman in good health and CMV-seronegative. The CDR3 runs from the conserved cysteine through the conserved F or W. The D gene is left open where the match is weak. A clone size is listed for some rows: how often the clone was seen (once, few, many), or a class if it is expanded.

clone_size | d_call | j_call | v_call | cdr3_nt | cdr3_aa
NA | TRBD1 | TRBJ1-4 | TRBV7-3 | TGTGCCAGCAGCTCCCCGGGACAGCAAGCAACTAATGAAAAACTGTTTTTT | CASSSPGQQATNEKLFF
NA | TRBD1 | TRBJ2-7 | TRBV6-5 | TGTGCCAGCAGAACAACAGGGGTCTCCTACGAGCAGTACTTC | CASRTTGVSYEQYF
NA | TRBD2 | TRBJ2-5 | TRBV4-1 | TGCGCCAGCAGCCCCTGGCCGGTAGCGGGAGGGCCGAACCAGACCCAGTACTTC | CASSPWPVAGGPNQTQYF
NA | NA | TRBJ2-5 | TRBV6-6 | TGTGCCAGCAGTTACGGAGAGACCCAGTACTTC | CASSYGETQYF
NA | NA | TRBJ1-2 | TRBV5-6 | TGTGCCAGCAGCTTGGTCCGGCGGGTTGGCTATGGCTACACCTTC | CASSLVRRVGYGYTF
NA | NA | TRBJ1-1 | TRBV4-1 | TGCGCCAGCAGCCAACCGGCAGACCGGAACACTGAAGCTTTCTTT | CASSQPADRNTEAFF
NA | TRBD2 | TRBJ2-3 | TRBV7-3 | TGTGCCAGCAGCTTGGCCAGCACTAGCGGGAAGAATACGCAGTATTTT | CASSLASTSGKNTQYF
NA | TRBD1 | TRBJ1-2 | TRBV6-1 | TGTGCCAGCAGATGGGACAGGGGGCCTGGTGGCTACACCTTC | CASRWDRGPGGYTF
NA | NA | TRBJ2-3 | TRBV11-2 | TGTGCCAGCAGCTTACTTGGGGGCGCGGGTATGGCAGATACGCAGTATTTT | CASSLLGGAGMADTQYF
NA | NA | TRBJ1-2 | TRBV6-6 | TGTGCCAGCAGTTACGTCAGTTTTTCCTATGGCTACACCTTC | CASSYVSFSYGYTF
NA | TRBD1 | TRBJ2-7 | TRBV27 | TGTGCCAGCAGTTTACAACAGGGGGCCTACGAGCAGTACTTC | CASSLQQGAYEQYF
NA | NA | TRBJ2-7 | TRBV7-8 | TGTGCCAGCAGCTTAGGGGCAGGGACCGAGCAGTACTTC | CASSLGAGTEQYF
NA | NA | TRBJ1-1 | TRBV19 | TGTGCCAGTAGTGCTCCACAGGGACCTGAAGCTTTCTTT | CASSAPQGPEAFF
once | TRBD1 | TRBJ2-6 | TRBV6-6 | TGTGCCAGCGCGGCAGGGGGCGCGTGGGGGGCCAACGTCCTGACTTTC | CASAAGGAWGANVLTF
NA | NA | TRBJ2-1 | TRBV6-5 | TGTGCCAGCAGTCTGAGATACCGGGACAAACAGTTCTTC | CASSLRYRDKQFF
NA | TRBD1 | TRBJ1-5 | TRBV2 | TGTGCCAGCAATGACGGGACAGCGAAAAAAAATCAGCCCCAGCATTTT | CASNDGTAKKNQPQHF
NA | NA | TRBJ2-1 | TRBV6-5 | TGTGCCAGCAAGGCTGGGTTAGACAACAATGAGCAGTTCTTC | CASKAGLDNNEQFF
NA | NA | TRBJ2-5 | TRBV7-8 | TGTGCCACCCGGAGGGGAGGAGGCGAGACCCAGTACTTC | CATRRGGGETQYF
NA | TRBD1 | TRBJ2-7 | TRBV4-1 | TGCGCCAGCAGCCCCTTCGGGACAGGAACCTACGAGCAGTACTTC | CASSPFGTGTYEQYF
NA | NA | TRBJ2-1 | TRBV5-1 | TGCGCCAGCAGCTTGGGGGAAGTTATGAATGAGCAGTTCTTC | CASSLGEVMNEQFF
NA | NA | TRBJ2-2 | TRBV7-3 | TGTGCCAGCAGCACGAACACCGGGGAGCTGTTTTTT | CASSTNTGELFF
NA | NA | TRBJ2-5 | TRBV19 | TGTGCCAGTGCCTTTCGGGAGTCCCAAGAGACCCAGTACTTC | CASAFRESQETQYF
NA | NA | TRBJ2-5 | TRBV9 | TGTGCCAGCAGCGTAGACTTGCGGGGGACCCAGTACTTC | CASSVDLRGTQYF
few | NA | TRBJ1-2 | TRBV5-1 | TGCGCCAGCAGCTTGGATCGGTCGGAGGGGTATGGCTACACCTTC | CASSLDRSEGYGYTF
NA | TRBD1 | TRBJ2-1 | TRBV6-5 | TGTGCCAGCAGTTGGGGACAGGCCTACAATGAGGAGCAGTTCTTC | CASSWGQAYNEEQFF
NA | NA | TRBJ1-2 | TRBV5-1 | TGCGCCAGCAGCTTGGTCCCTCCGTCCCCGCGGGATGGCTACACCTTC | CASSLVPPSPRDGYTF
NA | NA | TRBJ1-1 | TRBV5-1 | TGCGCCAGCAGCCCTGCGGGGGGTGCCTCCGGGGCCGGTGAAGCTTTCTTT | CASSPAGGASGAGEAFF
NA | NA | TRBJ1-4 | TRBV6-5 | TGTGCCAGCAGGCTCAATTTATTAGCTAATGAAAAACTGTTTTTT | CASRLNLLANEKLFF
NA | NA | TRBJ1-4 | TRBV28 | TGTGCCAGCAGGGGATACAGGGCAACTAATGAAAAACTGTTTTTT | CASRGYRATNEKLFF
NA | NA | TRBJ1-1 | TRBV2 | TGTGCCAGCAGTTCAGAAGCAATGAACACTGAAGCTTTCTTT | CASSSEAMNTEAFF
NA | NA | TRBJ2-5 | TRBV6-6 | TGTGCCAGCACCCCAGGGCCGGGAGAGACCCAGTACTTC | CASTPGPGETQYF
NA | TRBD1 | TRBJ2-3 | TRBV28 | TGTGCCAGCAGTTCCCGGACAGGGGCCCTCTCGGTACTCACAGATACGCAGTATTTT | CASSSRTGALSVLTDTQYF
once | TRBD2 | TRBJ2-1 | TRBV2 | TGTGCCAGCAGTGAGCCTCTAGCGGGGGCTAACAATGAGCAGTTCTTC | CASSEPLAGANNEQFF
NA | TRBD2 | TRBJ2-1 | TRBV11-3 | TGTGCCAGCAGCCACGATGGACTAGTCCAGAATGAGCAGTTCTTC | CASSHDGLVQNEQFF
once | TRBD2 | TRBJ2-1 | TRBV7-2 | TGTGCCAGCAGCTTATGGCCTAGCGGCCTGGGGTCCAATGAGCAGTTCTTC | CASSLWPSGLGSNEQFF
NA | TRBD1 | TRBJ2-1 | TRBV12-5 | TGTGCTAGTGGTTTGACCACGGACAGGGTCCATGAGCAGTTCTTC | CASGLTTDRVHEQFF
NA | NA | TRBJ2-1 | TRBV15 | TGTGCCACCAGTCGAGCGGTTGACAATGAGCAGTTCTTC | CATSRAVDNEQFF